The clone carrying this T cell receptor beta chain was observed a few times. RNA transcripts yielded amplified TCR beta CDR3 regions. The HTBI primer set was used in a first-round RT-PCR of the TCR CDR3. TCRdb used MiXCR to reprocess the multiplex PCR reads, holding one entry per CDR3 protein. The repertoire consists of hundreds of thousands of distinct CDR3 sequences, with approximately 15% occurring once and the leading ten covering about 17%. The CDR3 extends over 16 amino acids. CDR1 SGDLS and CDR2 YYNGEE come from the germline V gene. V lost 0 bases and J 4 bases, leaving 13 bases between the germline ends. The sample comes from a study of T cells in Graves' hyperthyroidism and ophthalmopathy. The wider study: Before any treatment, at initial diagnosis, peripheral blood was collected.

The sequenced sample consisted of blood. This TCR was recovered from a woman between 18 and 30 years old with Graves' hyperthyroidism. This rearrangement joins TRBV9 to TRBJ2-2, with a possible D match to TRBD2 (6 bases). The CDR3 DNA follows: TGTGCCAGCAGCGTAGGCCTAGCGCTCGGCACCGGGGAGCTGTTTTTT. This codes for CASSVGLALGTGELFF.